These 8 T cell receptor beta chains came from one sample sequenced in a study of CD8+ T cells in alopecia areata. Extracted RNA was reverse transcribed, and the resulting cDNA served as sequencing template. Using immunoSEQ multiplex PCR, the repertoire was profiled, and TCRdb retains in-frame clones only, with some absent. The sample lists 150,000 to 200,000 clones, roughly 60% occurring once. Treatment of the sample: oral pan-JAK inhibitor, 5-10 mg twice daily. Sequenced material: CD4+ T cells sorted from blood, taken at week 24, from a patient treated with tofacitinib. These TCRs come from a human donor with alopecia areata.

This clone was detected only once. This chain uses TRBV5-1 with TRBJ1-2, with 8 positions matching TRBD1. The CDR3 contains 13 residues. Trimming removed 4 bases from V and 4 bases from J; junction bases left unmatched: 3. Germline loops: CDR1 SGHRS, CDR2 YFSETQ. The CDR3 spells CASSDTGGYGYTF. CDR3 nucleotide sequence: TGCGCCAGCAGCGATACAGGGGGCTATGGCTACACCTTC.

This rearrangement joins TRBV28 to TRBJ2-2; D may be TRBD1 (6 bases). Between the trimmed V and J ends, which lost 7 bases and 6 bases, there was a span of 15 bases. The germline V gene has CDR1 MDHEN and CDR2 SYDVKM. The CDR3 contains 14 residues. This CDR3 is CASITGLEAGELFF. The CDR3 bases are TGTGCCAGCATCACAGGGTTGGAAGCCGGGGAGCTGTTTTTT.

The chain couples TRBV29-1 to TRBJ1-2; 9 nucleotides match TRBD1. The CDR3 extends over 15 amino acids. Trimming at V came to 6 bases and at J to 6 bases, leaving 14 bases not matched to a gene. The germline V gene has CDR1 SQVTM and CDR2 ANQGSEA. CDR3 bases: TGCAGCGTGGTCCCGGGACAGGGACCAACACATGGCTACACCTTC. It translates to CSVVPGQGPTHGYTF.

In its sample, this clone was seen a few times. The J gene is TRBJ2-7, the V gene TRBV29-1; 8 bases are shared with TRBD1. The V segment lost 7 bases and the J segment 6 bases; nucleotides outside the gene matches: 11. Germline V CDR1 and CDR2: SQVTM, ANQGSEA. The CDR3 loop spans 13 amino acids. CDR3 region: CSAVSDRGSEQYF. CDR3 nucleotide sequence: TGCAGCGCCGTGAGTGACAGGGGTAGCGAGCAGTACTTC.

The chain links TRBV18 to TRBJ2-1; 11 positions match TRBD2. Looked up from germline, CDR1 is KGHSH and CDR2 is LQKENI. The CDR3 runs to 19 residues. J gave up 9 bases and V 3 bases, and 19 bases lay outside the gene matches. CDR3 DNA sequence: TGTGCCAGCTCACCGCAGAGTAGCGGGGGGGGACATTGGAGTGGTGAGCAGTTCTTC. Amino acid sequence: CASSPQSSGGGHWSGEQFF.

This clone has just a few counts. The rearrangement joins TRBV10-2 to TRBJ1-2; no clear D gene. V was cut by 0 bases and J by 2 bases, with 7 bases left in between. The CDR3 length is 14 residues. Germline assignment: CDR1 WSHSY and CDR2 SAAADI. The CDR3 region has the DNA TGCGCCAGCAGTGAGTCGAGAGGCAACTATGGCTACACCTTC. This sequence encodes CASSESRGNYGYTF.

The rearrangement joins TRBV30 to TRBJ1-4; 8 bases are a match to TRBD1. Germline-derived CDR1 and CDR2 are GTSNPN and SVGIG (reference sequence). The CDR3 loop spans 15 amino acids. The junction had 7 bases not matched to a gene; V was cut back by 5 bases and J by 2 bases. CDR3 sequence: CAWQGAVSTNEKLFF. DNA of the CDR3: TGTGCCTGGCAGGGGGCCGTTTCGACTAATGAAAAACTGTTTTTT.

J is TRBJ1-2 and V is TRBV6-1; the D is unclear. V dropped 0 bases and J dropped 0 bases, with 8 bases sitting between them. The CDR3 sequence is 15 residues long. CDR1 MNHNS and CDR2 SASEGT come from the germline V gene. CDR3 in amino acids: CASSEAQTANYGYTF. DNA for the CDR3: TGTGCCAGCAGTGAAGCGCAAACAGCTAACTATGGCTACACCTTC.